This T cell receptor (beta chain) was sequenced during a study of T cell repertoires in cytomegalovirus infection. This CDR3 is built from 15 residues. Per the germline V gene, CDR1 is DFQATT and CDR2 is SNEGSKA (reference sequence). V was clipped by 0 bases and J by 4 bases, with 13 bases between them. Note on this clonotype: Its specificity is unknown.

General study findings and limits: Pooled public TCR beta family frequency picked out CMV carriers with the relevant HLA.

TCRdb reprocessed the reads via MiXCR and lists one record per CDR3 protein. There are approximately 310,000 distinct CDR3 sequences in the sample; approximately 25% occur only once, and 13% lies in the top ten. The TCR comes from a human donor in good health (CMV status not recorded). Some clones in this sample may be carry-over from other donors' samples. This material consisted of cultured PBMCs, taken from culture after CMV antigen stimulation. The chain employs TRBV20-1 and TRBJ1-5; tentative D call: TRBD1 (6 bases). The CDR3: CSARDFGGRNQPQHF. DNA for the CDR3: TGCAGTGCTAGAGATTTTGGGGGCAGGAATCAGCCCCAGCATTTT.